These 8 T cell receptor beta chains were all obtained from the same sample, sequenced in a study of cytomegalovirus exposure and HLA in healthy donors (dated by TCRdb to about 2017). Library creation used the immunoSEQ multiplex PCR assay. For the multiplex PCR, a mixture combining 60 forward primers for TCR Vbeta segments and 13 reverse primers for TCR Jbeta segments was used. The clones in this table, taken by TCRdb from immuneACCESS, are in-frame only. Not every clone is retained; where verified, under half of the shortfall comes from an unresolved V gene, and the cause of the rest is unknown. The sample table records 120,000 or so clones; roughly 85% of these occur just once. The biggest ten clones account for around 20% of the sample. Sample: PBMCs. The receptors shown here come from a man aged 18 to 29 in good health and CMV-seropositive.

This clone was found once. The rearrangement links TRBV29-1 to TRBJ2-3; 7 nucleotides agree with TRBD2. The CDR3 contains 14 residues. Germline CDR1 SQVTM, CDR2 ANQGSEA. J was trimmed by 2 bases and V by 3 bases; bases with no gene match: 5. CDR3 DNA sequence: TGCAGCGTTGAGGGAGCGGGGATCACAGATACGCAGTATTTT. Protein: CSVEGAGITDTQYF.

The chain employs TRBV29-1 and TRBJ2-7; TRBD2 aligns across 10 bases. Unmatched junction bases numbered 10, after V lost 5 bases and J lost 6 bases. CDR1 is SQVTM, CDR2 ANQGSEA, per germline. The CDR3 is 14 residues long. This CDR3 is CSVRGLAGAREQYF. Written as DNA, the CDR3 is TGCAGCGTTCGAGGCCTAGCGGGGGCCCGCGAGCAGTACTTC.

The gene calls are TRBV13 and TRBJ1-1, with D maybe TRBD1 (5 bases). CDR3 length equals 11 residues. Trimming cost V 4 bases and J 6 bases, with 6 bases left between them. The germline V gene has CDR1 PRHDT and CDR2 FYEKMQ (reference sequence). This chain's CDR3 is CASSSTAEAFF. The CDR3 DNA reads TGTGCCAGCAGCTCGACAGCTGAAGCTTTCTTT.

V usage is TRBV4-1 and J usage is TRBJ2-5; 7 nucleotides align to TRBD2. In germline, CDR1 is MGHRA, CDR2 YSYEKL. V shed 2 bases, J shed 5 bases, and the junction held 8 bases outside the gene matches. There are 15 residues in the CDR3. CDR3 nucleotides: TGCGCCAGCAGCCAACGGGGGGTGGGGCGGGAGACCCAGTACTTC. It is translated as CASSQRGVGRETQYF.

V is TRBV9 and J is TRBJ2-1; 8 bases fit TRBD2. Per germline, CDR1 SGDLS and CDR2 YYNGEE. This CDR3 has 16 residues. With 1 base clipped from V and 4 bases from J, the junction kept 7 bases outside the gene matches. DNA of the CDR3: TGTGCCAGCAGCGTAACGGGGGGGGGCGGATACAATGAGCAGTTCTTC. It yields the protein CASSVTGGGGYNEQFF.

The V and J genes are TRBV2 and TRBJ1-5; no clear D gene. The CDR3 length is 13 residues. CDR1 and CDR2 from the germline V gene are SNHLY and FYNNEI. Deletions cut 4 bases from V and 4 bases from J, with 8 bases between. The CDR3 coding sequence is TGTGCCAGCAGTGTGACTGAGAATCAGCCCCAGCATTTT. Its translation is CASSVTENQPQHF.

This clone was detected a few times. Other nucleotide sequences in the sample specify the same CDR3. This rearrangement joins TRBV2 to TRBJ1-1, with a possible D match to TRBD1 (6 bases). This CDR3 has 14 amino acids. V shed 7 bases and J shed 0 bases, with 12 bases lying between them. Per the germline V gene, CDR1 is SNHLY and CDR2 is FYNNEI. Here the CDR3 DNA reads TGTGCCAGCAAGGGGGACCGCATGAACACTGAAGCTTTCTTT. Its protein product is CASKGDRMNTEAFF. The full variable domain, rest sourced from reference TRBV2 and TRBJ1-1, is EPEVTQTPSHQVTQMGQEVILRCVPISNHLYFYWYRQILGQKVEFLVSFYNNEISEKSEIFDDQFSVERPDGSNFTLKIRSTKLEDSAMYFCASKGDRMNTEAFFGQGTRLTVV.

This chain connects TRBV27 to TRBJ2-7; 8 bases agree with TRBD1. J gave up 2 bases and V 4 bases, and 13 bases lay outside the gene matches. Germline V lookup: CDR1 MNHEY, CDR2 SMNVEV (reference sequence). The CDR3 has 17 amino acids. The chain's CDR3 is CASSSRYSGQGTYEQYF. The DNA of the CDR3 is TGTGCCAGCAGTTCACGATACTCCGGACAGGGCACCTACGAGCAGTACTTC.